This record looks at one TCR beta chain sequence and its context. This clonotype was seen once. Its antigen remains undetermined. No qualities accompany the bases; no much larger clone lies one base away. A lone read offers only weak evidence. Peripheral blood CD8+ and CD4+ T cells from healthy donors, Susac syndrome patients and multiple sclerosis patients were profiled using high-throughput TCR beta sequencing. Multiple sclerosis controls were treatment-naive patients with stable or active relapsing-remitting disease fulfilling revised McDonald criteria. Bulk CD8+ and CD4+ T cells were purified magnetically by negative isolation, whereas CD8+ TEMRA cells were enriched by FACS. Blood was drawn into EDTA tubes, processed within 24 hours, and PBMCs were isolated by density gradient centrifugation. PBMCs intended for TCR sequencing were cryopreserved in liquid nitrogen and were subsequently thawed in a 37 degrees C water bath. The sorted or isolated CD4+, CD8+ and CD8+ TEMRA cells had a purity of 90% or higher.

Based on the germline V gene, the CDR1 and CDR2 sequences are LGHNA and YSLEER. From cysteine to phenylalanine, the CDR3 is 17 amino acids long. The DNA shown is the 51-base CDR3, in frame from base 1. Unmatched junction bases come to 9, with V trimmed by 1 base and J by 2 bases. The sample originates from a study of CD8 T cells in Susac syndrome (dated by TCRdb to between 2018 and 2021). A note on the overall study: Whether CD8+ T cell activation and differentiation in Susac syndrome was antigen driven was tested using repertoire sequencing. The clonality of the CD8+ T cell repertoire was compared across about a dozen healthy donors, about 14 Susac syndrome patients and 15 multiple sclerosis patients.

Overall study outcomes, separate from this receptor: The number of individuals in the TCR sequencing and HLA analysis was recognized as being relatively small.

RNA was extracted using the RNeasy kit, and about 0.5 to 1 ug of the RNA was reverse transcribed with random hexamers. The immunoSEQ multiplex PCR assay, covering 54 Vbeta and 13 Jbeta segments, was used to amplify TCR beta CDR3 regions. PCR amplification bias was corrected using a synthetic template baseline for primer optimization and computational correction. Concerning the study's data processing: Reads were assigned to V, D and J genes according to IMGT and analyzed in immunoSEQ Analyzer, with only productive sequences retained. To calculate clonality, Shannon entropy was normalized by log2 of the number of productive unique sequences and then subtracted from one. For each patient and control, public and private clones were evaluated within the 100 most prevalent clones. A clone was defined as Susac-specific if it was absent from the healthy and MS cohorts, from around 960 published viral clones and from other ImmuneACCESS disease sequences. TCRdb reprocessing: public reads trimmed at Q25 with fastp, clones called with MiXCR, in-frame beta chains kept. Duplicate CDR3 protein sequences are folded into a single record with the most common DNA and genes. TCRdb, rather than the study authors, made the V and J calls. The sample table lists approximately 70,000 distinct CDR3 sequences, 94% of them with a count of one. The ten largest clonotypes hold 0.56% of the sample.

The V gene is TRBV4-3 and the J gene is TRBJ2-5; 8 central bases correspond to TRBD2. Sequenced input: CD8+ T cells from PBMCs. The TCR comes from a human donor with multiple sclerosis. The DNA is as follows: TGCGCCAGCAGCCAAGGTGGAGCGGGGGCCCTTCAAGAGACCCAGTACTTC. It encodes CASSQGGAGALQETQYF.